The next 18 T cell receptor beta chains were all read from a single sample in a study of blood T cell repertoires in COVID-19. Using immunoSEQ multiplex PCR, the repertoire was profiled, and TCRdb retains in-frame clones only, with some absent. The sample gives hundreds of thousands of clones, 85% to 90% of which show up once; approximately 1.2% is in the top ten. Sample: PBMCs or T cells enriched from blood (not recorded which). The source of these receptors is a man aged 25-40 years who had recovered from COVID-19.

This chain connects TRBV4-1 to TRBJ2-2; a weak D match, TRBD2 (6 bases). Trimming cost V 2 bases and J 5 bases, with 15 bases left between them. Germline V lookup: CDR1 MGHRA, CDR2 YSYEKL. The CDR3 totals 16 residues. CDR3 in DNA: TGCGCCAGCAGCCAAACGGAGGGAGGAGGTACCGGGGAGCTGTTTTTT. This gives the protein CASSQTEGGGTGELFF.

J is TRBJ1-1 and V is TRBV19; 8 bases are a match to TRBD1. J gave up 1 base and V 4 bases, and 8 bases lay outside the gene matches. The germline V gene has CDR1 LNHDA and CDR2 SQIVND (reference sequence). The CDR3 sequence is 16 residues long. The DNA of the CDR3 is TGTGCCAGTAGTAAGGTGGTTGGACAGGGGAACACTGAAGCTTTCTTT. It codes for CASSKVVGQGNTEAFF. The complete variable domain, with remaining parts taken from reference TRBV19 and TRBJ1-1, reads DGGITQSPKYLFRKEGQNVTLSCEQNLNHDAMYWYRQDPGQGLRLIYYSQIVNDFQKGDIAEGYSVSREKKESFPLTVTSAQKNPTAFYLCASSKVVGQGNTEAFFGQGTRLTVV.

This clone appeared a single time. The chain employs TRBV7-2 and TRBJ1-3; 8 nucleotides align to TRBD1. V gave up 4 bases and J gave up 4 bases; unmatched junction bases: 6. The CDR3 length is 15 residues. From germline, CDR1 is SGHTA and CDR2 FQGNSA. CDR3 protein: CASSSSGGAGNTIYF. The CDR3 DNA reads TGTGCCAGCAGCTCATCAGGGGGCGCCGGAAACACCATATATTTT.

CDR3 sequence: CASSLELGRDTEAFF. DNA of the CDR3: TGTGCCAGCAGCTTAGAGTTGGGGAGGGACACTGAAGCTTTCTTT. The chain has TRBV7-8 and TRBJ1-1; D not certain. Looked up from germline, CDR1 is SGHVS and CDR2 is FQNEAQ. The V end was cut by 1 base, the J end by 3 bases, with 12 bases between. There are 15 residues in the CDR3.

The chain recombines TRBV7-9 with TRBJ1-4; 10 bases align to TRBD1. Germline CDR1 and CDR2: SEHNR and FQNEAQ (reference sequence). Losses at the gene ends were 5 bases for V and 8 bases for J; bases not matched to a gene: 8. The CDR3 extends over 15 amino acids. CDR3 coding DNA: TGTGCCAGCAGCCCGGGACAGGGGTCTCGGGAAAAACTGTTTTTT. It encodes CASSPGQGSREKLFF.

The rearrangement joins TRBV19 to TRBJ1-1; D unclear. CDR1 and CDR2 (germline): LNHDA, SQIVND (reference sequence). V gave up 9 bases and J gave up 4 bases, with 18 bases separating them. The CDR3 is 14 residues long. CDR3 nucleotide sequence: TGTGCCAGCGAGGGTGAGGGAGTCGCCACTGAAGCTTTCTTT. Residues: CASEGEGVATEAFF.

The rearrangement uses TRBV4-1 and TRBJ2-7; the match to TRBD1 covers 12 bases. V was pared by 3 bases and J by 2 bases, with 2 bases of the junction left unmatched. The CDR3 contains 15 residues. The germline V gene encodes CDR1 MGHRA and CDR2 YSYEKL. In DNA form, the CDR3 reads TGCGCCAGCAGCCACCGGGACAGGGGGCCCTACGAGCAGTACTTC. This translates into CASSHRDRGPYEQYF.

The V call is TRBV30, the J call TRBJ1-3; a weak D match, TRBD1 (5 bases). Germline V lookup: CDR1 GTSNPN, CDR2 SVGIG (reference sequence). This CDR3 has 16 amino acids. Deletions cut 0 bases from V and 0 bases from J, with 12 bases between. The CDR3 region has the DNA TGTGCCTGGAGTGTACGGGGGAGCCTCTCTGGAAACACCATATATTTT. Translation: CAWSVRGSLSGNTIYF. The entire variable domain, with the rest obtained from reference TRBV30 and TRBJ1-3, is as follows: SQTIHQWPATLVQPVGSPLSLECTVEGTSNPNLYWYRQAAGRGLQLLFYSVGIGQISSEVPQNLSASRPQDRQFILSSKKLLLSDSGFYLCAWSVRGSLSGNTIYFGEGSWLTVV.

Worth noting for this clone: Other DNA variants within this sample encode the same CDR3. The chain employs TRBV5-1 and TRBJ1-2, with 7 positions matching TRBD1. With 0 bases clipped from V and 8 bases from J, the junction kept 4 bases outside the gene matches. CDR3 length: 13 amino acids. The germline V gene has CDR1 SGHRS and CDR2 YFSETQ. The CDR3 spells CASSLDRGDGYTF. The CDR3 DNA sequence: TGCGCCAGCAGCTTGGACAGGGGAGACGGCTACACCTTC.

The chain uses TRBV3-1 (or the pseudogene TRBV3-2) and TRBJ2-5, with D tentatively TRBD2 (5 bases). This CDR3 spans 15 amino acids. Between the trimmed V and J ends, which lost 5 bases and 1 base, there was a span of 14 bases. Germline-derived CDR1 and CDR2 are LGHDT and YNNKEL (reference sequence). DNA of the CDR3: TGTGCCAGCAGCGCCGGTGGGAGATTCCAAGAGACCCAGTACTTC. Encoded protein: CASSAGGRFQETQYF.

The chain carries TRBV15 and TRBJ1-5; D unclear. The CDR3 has 15 residues. Trimming took 5 bases from V and 2 from J, leaving 13 bases between them. Germline V gene data show CDR1 as LNHNV and CDR2 as YYDKDF (reference sequence). CDR3 in DNA: TGTGCCACCAGCTTTTTTGACGCGGGCAATCAGCCCCAGCATTTT. Encoded protein: CATSFFDAGNQPQHF.

This rearrangement joins TRBV13 to TRBJ1-6; 9 nucleotides match TRBD1. The CDR3 contains 16 residues. V was clipped by 5 bases and J by 2 bases; unmatched bases: 4. Germline V CDR1 and CDR2: PRHDT, FYEKMQ (reference sequence). Here the CDR3 DNA reads TGTGCCAGCAGCCCGGGACAGGGCACCTATAATTCACCCCTCCACTTT. Translating gives CASSPGQGTYNSPLHF.

CDR3 amino acids: CASSQDSSRETQYF. DNA for the CDR3: TGCGCCAGCAGCCAAGACTCAAGTCGGGAGACCCAGTACTTC. The chain has TRBV4-1 and TRBJ2-5; D gene unclear. V dropped 0 bases and J dropped 5 bases, with 10 bases sitting between them. This CDR3 is built from 14 residues. Germline CDR1 is MGHRA and CDR2 is YSYEKL.

This chain links TRBV28 with TRBJ1-2; 7 bases agree with TRBD1. Germline loops: CDR1 MDHEN, CDR2 SYDVKM. This CDR3 is 13 amino acids long. Trimming at V came to 6 bases and at J to 7 bases, leaving 8 bases not matched to a gene. The CDR3 nucleotides are TGTGCCAGCAGCACCGGACAGGAGCTTGGCTACACCTTC. It yields the protein CASSTGQELGYTF.

CDR3 nucleotide sequence: TGCAGCGGTCGGCGGGATGAGAACACTGAAGCTTTCTTT. The encoded protein is CSGRRDENTEAFF. J is TRBJ1-1 and V is TRBV29-1, with unresolved D. The V and J ends lost 7 bases and 1 base respectively, with 13 bases between them. The CDR3 consists of 13 residues. Germline CDR1 and CDR2: SQVTM and ANQGSEA.

V and J are TRBV27 and TRBJ2-1; the D gene is possibly TRBD2 (5 bases). The CDR3 runs 13 residues. V was cut by 4 bases and J by 9 bases, with 13 bases left in between. CDR1 MNHEY and CDR2 SMNVEV come from the germline V gene (reference sequence). The CDR3 sequence: CASSYGIKGEQFF. The CDR3 DNA reads TGTGCCAGCAGTTACGGGATTAAGGGTGAGCAGTTCTTC.

This clone showed up just once. J is TRBJ2-2 and V is TRBV19, with a weak D call TRBD1 (5 bases). CDR1 and CDR2 (germline): LNHDA, SQIVND (reference sequence). The length of the CDR3 is 14 residues. Trimming removed 3 bases at V and 6 bases at J, with 11 bases between. The chain's CDR3 is CASSIGRAAGELFF. Here the CDR3 DNA reads TGTGCCAGTAGTATTGGCAGGGCTGCCGGGGAGCTGTTTTTT.

The rearrangement joins TRBV14 to TRBJ1-2; D remains ambiguous. Trimming left V 4 bases short and J 8 bases short, with 14 bases between. Looked up from germline, CDR1 is SGHDN and CDR2 is FVKESK. The CDR3 runs 13 residues. CDR3 sequence reads: CASSPEEKWGYTF. CDR3 DNA: TGTGCCAGCAGCCCAGAGGAGAAGTGGGGCTACACCTTC.